The 18 T cell receptor beta chains below all came from one sample that was sequenced in a study of T-cell memory formation after mild COVID-19. TCRdb ran MiXCR on the 5' RACE reads and lists one entry per CDR3 protein. The sample lists around 110,000 distinct CDR3 sequences, approximately 17% occurring once. The sample comprised PBMCs or a T cell subset sorted from them (not recorded which). The receptors come from an adult woman who had mild COVID-19 (a few samples of this study predate the infection). Cell type and time point are not known.

This clonotype was recorded a few times. This chain uses TRBV5-6 with TRBJ2-3; possibly TRBD1 or TRBD2 for D (6 bases each). Trimming took off 5 bases at V and 3 bases at J, with 13 bases between the two ends. The CDR3 has 14 residues. Germline V gene sequence: CDR1 SGHDT, CDR2 YYEEEE. The CDR3 sequence is CASSVGGPTDTQYF. For the CDR3, the DNA is TGTGCCAGCAGTGTTGGGGGGCCGACAGATACGCAGTATTTT.

This chain joins TRBV7-9 and TRBJ2-5; 9 bases are shared with TRBD2. The germline V gene encodes CDR1 SEHNR and CDR2 FQNEAQ (reference sequence). The CDR3 is made up of 19 amino acids. Trimming removed 3 bases from V and 5 bases from J; junction bases left unmatched: 19. The CDR3, as DNA: TGTGCCAGCAGCTTCGTAGTCGGGGGCCTAGCGGGAATGGCGGAGACCCAGTACTTC. Translating it yields CASSFVVGGLAGMAETQYF.

This chain links TRBV7-9 with TRBJ2-7; the D call may be TRBD1 or TRBD2 (6 bases each). The CDR3 covers 14 residues. Per germline, CDR1 SEHNR and CDR2 FQNEAQ (reference sequence). Deletions cut 1 base from V and 7 bases from J, with 14 bases between. CDR3 sequence: CASSLDWGAGEQYF. CDR3 nucleotides: TGTGCCAGCAGCTTAGACTGGGGGGCAGGGGAGCAGTACTTC.

The chain has TRBV6-5 and TRBJ2-1, with D maybe TRBD1 (6 bases). Germline loops: CDR1 MNHEY, CDR2 SVGAGI. Trimming cost V 6 bases and J 8 bases, with 17 bases left between them. The CDR3 runs to 14 residues. CDR3 sequence: CASSSRDTNHEQFF. CDR3 coding DNA: TGTGCCAGCAGCAGCCGGGACACCAATCATGAGCAGTTCTTC.

This clonotype was seen at least ten times. This chain connects TRBV5-5 to TRBJ2-3; D uncertain. CDR3 length: 16 residues. Germline V gene data show CDR1 as SGHKS and CDR2 as YYEKEE (reference sequence). The V gene lost 0 bases and the J gene lost 0 bases, with 11 bases spanning the gap. CDR3 loop: CASSLGHFTSTDTQYF. CDR3 nucleotide sequence: TGTGCCAGCAGCTTGGGACACTTTACGAGCACAGATACGCAGTATTTT.

The gene calls are TRBV15 and TRBJ2-1; D tentatively fits TRBD1 or TRBD2 (5 bases each). Deletions cut 5 bases from V and 4 bases from J, with 18 bases between. Germline assignment: CDR1 LNHNV and CDR2 YYDKDF (reference sequence). The length of the CDR3 is 16 residues. CDR3 protein: CATSRGVGARYNEQFF. CDR3 nucleotides: TGTGCCACCAGCCGAGGGGTAGGGGCGAGGTACAATGAGCAGTTCTTC.

This clonotype was counted once. The V gene is TRBV19, the J gene TRBJ1-1; 8 positions agree with TRBD1. The CDR3 is made up of 15 amino acids. After removal of 4 bases from V and 4 bases from J, the junction contained 8 bases not matched to a gene. CDR1 is LNHDA and CDR2 is SQIVND in the germline V gene (reference sequence). Written as DNA, the CDR3 is TGTGCCAGTAGTACACGGCTTCAGGGGGCCACTGAAGCTTTCTTT. It encodes CASSTRLQGATEAFF.

The chain employs TRBV12-3 or TRBV12-4 and TRBJ2-2; no clear D. The CDR3 runs 12 residues. V lost 3 bases to trimming and J lost 6 bases, with 5 bases between them. CDR3 sequence reads: CASSFSPGELFF. The CDR3 DNA reads TGTGCCAGCAGTTTTAGTCCCGGGGAGCTGTTTTTT.

The chain links TRBV5-5 to TRBJ2-2; TRBD1 might be the D (5 bases). CDR1 SGHKS and CDR2 YYEKEE come from the germline V gene (reference sequence). The CDR3 has 17 residues. The V end lost 1 base, the J end lost 5 bases, and 18 bases lay between the germline ends. The CDR3 is CASSLFLGRPHTGELFF. In DNA form, the CDR3 reads TGTGCCAGCAGCTTGTTTTTGGGGCGCCCACATACCGGGGAGCTGTTTTTT.

This clonotype occurred once. This chain connects TRBV3-1 to TRBJ2-5; D possibly uses TRBD1 or TRBD2 (5 bases each). The CDR3 sequence is 17 residues long. CDR1 is LGHDT, CDR2 YNNKEL, per germline (reference sequence). Trimming cost V 4 bases and J 1 base, with 19 bases left between them. The CDR3 loop reads CASSREREGEIQETQYF. CDR3 DNA: TGTGCCAGCAGCCGCGAAAGGGAAGGGGAGATCCAAGAGACCCAGTACTTC.

The V gene is TRBV9, the J gene TRBJ2-1; D remains unclear. V lost 5 bases and J lost 3, with 6 bases in between. This CDR3 contains 12 residues. CDR1 and CDR2 from the germline V gene are SGDLS and YYNGEE. The CDR3: CASSPGYNEQFF. The DNA for the CDR3 is TGTGCCAGCAGTCCTGGCTACAATGAGCAGTTCTTC.

A word on this clonotype: An end of the junction differs from the germline gene, which may be a read error. The genes are TRBV7-7 and TRBJ1-4; TRBD1 is a possible D gene (6 bases). This CDR3 contains 14 residues. Germline V gene sequence: CDR1 SSHAT, CDR2 FNYEAQ (reference sequence). CDR3 amino acids: CASILGGKDEKLFF. The CDR3 DNA reads TGTGCTAGCATCCTGGGGGGCAAAGATGAAAAACTGTTTTTT. The entire variable domain, with the rest obtained from reference TRBV7-7 and TRBJ1-4, is as follows: GAGVSQSPRYKVTKRGQDVTLRCDPISSHATLYWYQQALGQGPEFLTYFNYEAQPDKSGLPSDRFSAERPEGSISTLTIQRTEQRDSAMYRCASILGGKDEKLFFGSGTQLSVL.

This sequence joins TRBV24-1 and TRBJ2-3, with a possible D match to TRBD1 (6 bases). CDR1 and CDR2 (germline): KGHDR, SFDVKD. V was shortened by 1 base and J by 0 bases, with 19 bases between the two germline ends. CDR3 length equals 19 residues. For the CDR3, the DNA is TGTGCCACCAGTGATTTAAGCGACAGGTTGCCGTTTAGCACAGATACGCAGTATTTT. Protein product: CATSDLSDRLPFSTDTQYF.

This chain joins TRBV10-3 and TRBJ2-1; TRBD1 matches at 12 bases. There are 15 residues in the CDR3. Germline CDR1 reads ENHRY; CDR2 reads SYGVKD. V lost 6 bases to trimming and J lost 8 bases; unmatched junction nucleotides: 8. CDR3 sequence (DNA): TGTGCCATCAGCCCCCGTGGGACAGGGGGCGATGAGCAGTTCTTC. Translating gives CAISPRGTGGDEQFF.

This clonotype has a handful of counts. The chain is built from TRBV2 and TRBJ2-7; D not certain. The CDR3 totals 13 residues. Germline CDR1 is SNHLY and CDR2 is FYNNEI. V lost 6 bases and J 2 bases, leaving 11 bases between the germline ends. The CDR3 DNA follows: TGTGCCAGCAGATACGGAATTACCTACGAGCAGTACTTC. This sequence encodes CASRYGITYEQYF.

The chain couples TRBV5-5 to TRBJ1-1, with D perhaps TRBD1 (5 bases). The CDR3 spans 15 residues. From germline, CDR1 is SGHKS and CDR2 YYEKEE (reference sequence). V lost 4 bases, J lost 1 base, and 14 bases lay in between. As DNA, the CDR3 is TGTGCCAGCAGCGTCTCAGGGTGGGGGAACACTGAAGCTTTCTTT. As protein: CASSVSGWGNTEAFF.

This clonotype was seen more than once but under ten times. CDR3 region: CASSPIYGYEQYF. The DNA of the CDR3 is TGTGCCAGCAGCCCTATCTACGGTTACGAGCAGTACTTC. The chain has TRBV9 and TRBJ2-7; D gene unclear. Trimming removed 4 bases from V and 4 bases from J, with 12 bases in between. The CDR3 extends over 13 amino acids. Germline CDR1 SGDLS, CDR2 YYNGEE.

This clonotype was counted many times. The chain couples TRBV9 to TRBJ1-1, with D possibly matching TRBD1 (5 bases). Per germline, CDR1 SGDLS and CDR2 YYNGEE. The ends were cut back, 3 bases at V and 7 bases at J, with 16 bases in the middle. The CDR3 has 14 residues. In DNA form, the CDR3 reads TGTGCCAGCAGCGGCTACGGGGGGGGAAGTGAAGCTTTCTTT. Its protein is CASSGYGGGSEAFF.